This T cell receptor (beta chain) is drawn from a study of T-cell memory formation after mild COVID-19. Germline trimming cut 3 bases from V and 3 bases from J; bases unmatched to any gene: 2. The CDR3 totals 16 residues. A 5'RACE reaction primed in the constant segment made cDNA libraries of TCR alpha and TCR beta, and these carried sample barcodes and UMIs. TCRdb recomputed calls from the 5' RACE reads with MiXCR, one row per CDR3 protein. The repertoire holds 200,000 to 300,000 distinct CDR3 sequences, with over 9% as singletons. V usage is TRBV12-3 or TRBV12-4 and J usage is TRBJ1-6; 10 nucleotides align to TRBD1. The source is a man between 18 and 29 years old who had mild COVID-19 (a few samples of this study predate the infection). Cell type and time point are not known. The sequenced sample consisted of PBMCs or a T cell subset sorted from them (not recorded which). For the CDR3, the DNA is TGTGCCAGCAGTTTCTGGACAGGGGGCTATAATTCACCCCTCCACTTT. Encoded protein: CASSFWTGGYNSPLHF.